The 16 T cell receptor beta chains reported below all come from one sample, sequenced in a study of blood T cell repertoires in COVID-19. The assay was immunoSEQ multiplex PCR, and TCRdb's table has in-frame clones only and misses some. This sample has some 230,000 clones, with roughly 80% found just once. The sample taken for sequencing was peripheral blood. These receptors all stem from a woman between 55 and 75 years old with acute or convalescent COVID-19.

The rearrangement links TRBV19 to TRBJ1-5; D unresolved. Germline V gene sequence: CDR1 LNHDA, CDR2 SQIVND (reference sequence). V was cut by 9 bases and J by 5 bases, with 20 bases left in between. CDR3 length: 15 residues. The CDR3 DNA reads as TGTGCCAGCTCCCCGGGGAGTAATATACATCAGCCCCAGCATTTT. Translating it yields CASSPGSNIHQPQHF.

The V gene is TRBV9, the J gene TRBJ1-2; TRBD1 might be the D (6 bases). Germline V gene sequence: CDR1 SGDLS, CDR2 YYNGEE. Trimming took off 0 bases at V and 3 bases at J, with 12 bases between the two ends. There are 15 residues in the CDR3. The CDR3 bases are TGTGCCAGCAGCGTAGGGGGTACAGGGCACTATGGCTACACCTTC. It codes for CASSVGGTGHYGYTF. The full variable domain, its missing parts supplied by reference TRBV9 and TRBJ1-2, is DSGVTQTPKHLITATGQRVTLRCSPRSGDLSVYWYQQSLDQGLQFLIQYYNGEERAKGNILERFSAQQFPDLHSELNLSSLELGDSALYFCASSVGGTGHYGYTFGSGTRLTVV.

The CDR3 loop reads CASSQWGAEAFF. CDR3 DNA sequence: TGTGCCAGCAGCCAATGGGGCGCTGAAGCTTTCTTT. V is TRBV16 and J is TRBJ1-1; D possibly corresponds to TRBD1 (5 bases). CDR1 and CDR2 (germline): KGHSY, FQNENV. There are 12 residues in the CDR3. Trimming took 1 base from V and 6 from J, leaving 6 bases between them.

The table lists this clone with a count of one. J is TRBJ1-3 and V is TRBV18; TRBD1 matches at 7 bases. Germline trimming cut 5 bases from V and 4 bases from J; bases unmatched to any gene: 14. This CDR3 has 17 amino acids. Germline values: CDR1 KGHSH, CDR2 LQKENI. Here the CDR3 DNA reads TGTGCCAGCTCAGGACTGGGGACAGCCTTGGGAGGAAACACCATATATTTT. Its translation is CASSGLGTALGGNTIYF.

The chain couples TRBV6-2 or TRBV6-3 to TRBJ1-5, with D hard to call. Trimming left V 4 bases short and J 2 bases short, with 15 bases between. The germline V gene has CDR1 MNHEY and CDR2 SVGEGT. This CDR3 region has 16 residues. The CDR3 region is CASSSSREGRNQPQHF. As DNA, the CDR3 is TGTGCCAGCAGTTCCTCCCGGGAGGGTCGCAATCAGCCCCAGCATTTT.

J is TRBJ1-4 and V is TRBV4-2; D not resolved. In germline, CDR1 is LGHNA, CDR2 YNFKEQ. The CDR3 covers 16 residues. Trimming cost V 3 bases and J 3 bases, with 14 bases left between them. CDR3 nucleotide sequence: TGTGCCAGCAGCCAGCCCGATGGGAGGGCTAATGAAAAACTGTTTTTT. Translation: CASSQPDGRANEKLFF.

This chain joins TRBV7-9 and TRBJ1-1, with D perhaps matching TRBD1 (6 bases). In germline, CDR1 is SEHNR, CDR2 FQNEAQ (reference sequence). The CDR3 covers 15 residues. The V end lost 5 bases, the J end lost 0 bases, and 13 bases lay between the germline ends. This CDR3 is CASSKTDRLNTEAFF. In nucleotides, the CDR3 is TGTGCCAGCAGCAAAACAGACAGGCTGAACACTGAAGCTTTCTTT.

The V call is TRBV7-8, the J call TRBJ1-4, with D possibly matching TRBD1 (6 bases). CDR3 length equals 15 residues. The V end lost 4 bases, the J end lost 3 bases, and 12 bases lay between the germline ends. Germline CDR1 and CDR2: SGHVS and FQNEAQ. CDR3 DNA sequence: TGTGCCAGCAGCTCGCAGGGGTTGTCTAATGAAAAACTGTTTTTT. Encoded protein: CASSSQGLSNEKLFF.

This sequence joins TRBV13 and TRBJ1-1, with D tentatively TRBD1 (5 bases). Germline-derived CDR1 and CDR2 are PRHDT and FYEKMQ (reference sequence). This CDR3 has 15 amino acids. Trimming removed 1 base from V and 4 bases from J, with 13 bases in between. The CDR3 here is CASSLVSIGGTEAFF. The DNA for the CDR3 is TGTGCCAGCAGCTTAGTCTCTATCGGGGGCACTGAAGCTTTCTTT. Together with reference TRBV13 and TRBJ1-1, the CDR3 gives the full variable domain: AAGVIQSPRHLIKEKRETATLKCYPIPRHDTVYWYQQGPGQDPQFLISFYEKMQSDKGSIPDRFSAQQFSDYHSELNMSSLELGDSALYFCASSLVSIGGTEAFFGQGTRLTVV.

The CDR3 spells CATSDLDRGYGYTF. DNA for the CDR3: TGTGCCACCAGTGATTTAGACAGGGGGTATGGCTACACCTTC. The rearrangement joins TRBV24-1 to TRBJ1-2, with TRBD1 matching 9 bases. J gave up 5 bases and V 1 base, and 1 base lay outside the gene matches. This CDR3 contains 14 residues. CDR1 and CDR2 from the germline V gene are KGHDR and SFDVKD.

The gene calls are TRBV7-8 and TRBJ2-7, with TRBD1 matching over 8 bases. V lost 3 bases and J lost 1; bases outside the gene matches: 5. Germline V gives CDR1 SGHVS, CDR2 FQNEAQ. There are 15 residues in the CDR3. CDR3 nucleotides: TGTGCCAGCAGCTTGAACAGGGGGAGGTCCTACGAGCAGTACTTC. Encoded protein: CASSLNRGRSYEQYF.

The rearrangement links TRBV2 to TRBJ2-5, with 7 positions matching TRBD2. The V and J ends lost 8 bases and 2 bases, in that order; junction bases with no gene match: 5. The CDR3 length is 13 residues. Per the germline V gene, CDR1 is SNHLY and CDR2 is FYNNEI. CDR3 sequence: CASWGGIQETQYF. CDR3 nucleotide sequence: TGTGCCAGCTGGGGGGGGATACAAGAGACCCAGTACTTC.

V gene TRBV6-2 or TRBV6-3 combines with J gene TRBJ2-3; 7 bases map to TRBD1. CDR1 and CDR2 (germline): MNHEY, SVGEGT. Losses at the gene ends were 6 bases for V and 4 bases for J; bases not matched to a gene: 1. The CDR3 length is 12 residues. CDR3 region: CASSRGSDTQYF. As DNA, the CDR3 is TGTGCCAGCAGCAGGGGGTCAGATACGCAGTATTTT.

This chain connects TRBV4-2 to TRBJ1-1; 8 bases are shared with TRBD1. Germline V gene lookup returns CDR1 LGHNA and CDR2 YNFKEQ. There are 16 residues in the CDR3. V gave up 4 bases and J gave up 1 base; unmatched junction bases: 8. The CDR3 loop reads CASSLQTGAPNTEAFF. The DNA of the CDR3 is TGTGCCAGCAGCCTTCAGACAGGGGCGCCGAACACTGAAGCTTTCTTT.

V and J are TRBV6-1 and TRBJ2-1; 8 nucleotides align to TRBD2. V was clipped by 0 bases and J by 8 bases; unmatched bases: 12. This CDR3 region has 17 residues. The germline V gene has CDR1 MNHNS and CDR2 SASEGT. CDR3 residues: CASSEARGGGWFDEQFF. DNA of the CDR3: TGTGCCAGCAGTGAAGCCCGGGGCGGGGGGTGGTTCGATGAGCAGTTCTTC.

The chain is built from TRBV7-2 and TRBJ1-1; TRBD1 aligns across 7 bases. With 6 bases clipped from V and 1 base from J, the junction kept 8 bases outside the gene matches. The CDR3 is made up of 15 amino acids. CDR1 SGHTA and CDR2 FQGNSA come from the germline V gene. The CDR3 here is CASRVEQGRNTEAFF. The CDR3 DNA reads TGTGCCAGCAGGGTAGAACAGGGGAGGAACACTGAAGCTTTCTTT.